This T cell receptor (beta chain) was found in a study of blood T cell repertoires in COVID-19. Study context: Samples came from the United States, Italy and Spain, spanning acute and convalescent COVID-19.

This clone was seen ten or more times. Other DNA sequences in this specimen translate into the identical CDR3. TCRdb's table, derived via immunoSEQ multiplex PCR, lists solely in-frame clones and lacks some. Of more than 200,000 clones listed, 70% to 90% are singletons. Everyone who took part was roughly 18 to 89 years old, and they came from about two dozen US areas. Assignments of participants to cohorts depended upon their own reported clinical history. What the recovered Cohort 3 donors had was two negative PCRs, clearance, or symptom resolution. The TCR sequence derives from a woman aged 45 to 65 who had recovered from COVID-19. Source material: PBMCs or T cells enriched from blood (not recorded which).

CDR3 in DNA: TGTGCCAGCAGTGAAAGGGGTATGGGAACCTACGAGCAGTACTTC. It is translated as CASSERGMGTYEQYF. This sequence joins TRBV6-1 and TRBJ2-7; a weak D match, TRBD1 (5 bases). The V end was cut by 2 bases, the J end by 2 bases, with 13 bases between. The germline CDR1 and CDR2 sequences are MNHNS and SASEGT. This CDR3 has 15 residues.